The T cell receptor (beta chain) described here comes from a study of blood T cell repertoires in COVID-19 (dated by TCRdb to the early 2020s). At the level of the whole study: Samples covering the acute and convalescent phases of COVID-19 were provided by collaborators in the United States, Italy and Spain. The prospective study material was composed of cDNA or gDNA derived from T cells, B-cell-depleted T cells, or PBMCs. Deeply sampled blood TCRbeta repertoires from subjects exposed to, actively infected with, or recovered from COVID-19 were included in the dataset. The repertoires were released in a freely available public database intended as a resource for research on the immune response to SARS-CoV-2. Samples were obtained from the ongoing ImmuneRACE study (first 160 participants) and from 1,254 subjects provided by 6 global collaborators. Nearly every sample came with metadata listing a de-identified subject ID, COVID-19 status, age in years and sex. Where HLA class I and class II types were available, the types were taken from metadata supplied by the sample provider, not from assay-based typing.

Paper-wide results and their limitations: The quantity of clinical and demographic metadata differed by source and by participant and was supplied without curation.

CDR1 and CDR2, looked up from the germline V gene (reference sequence), are SGHKS and YYEKEE. V and J are truncated by 3 bases and 3 bases respectively, leaving an intervening sequence of 10 bases. The CDR3 covers 14 residues, taking in both the cysteine and the phenylalanine. Solely the CDR3 DNA is kept, with 42 bases framed from the first base. About this clone: This receptor's antigen is unknown. No qualities accompany the bases; no much larger clone lies one base away.

The collaborating institutions used their own protocols to collect whole blood in K2EDTA tubes. For TCRbeta analysis, collaborators shipped samples as frozen whole blood, isolated PBMCs, or DNA extracted from either of those sample types. TCRbeta CDR3 regions were amplified from genomic DNA using the immunoSEQ Assay, a bias-controlled multiplex PCR. Regarding the original processing steps: Nucleated cell counts per sample were estimated from amplification of reference gene primers within the assay. Sequence reads were collapsed and filtered to measure the absolute abundance of every unique TCRbeta CDR3 rearrangement. For each sample, productive Simpson clonality was calculated as the square root of Simpson's diversity index over productive rearrangements. TCRdb's version of the immuneACCESS table is confined to in-frame rearrangements and falls short of the full clone set. An unresolved V gene accounts for under half of the shortfall where checked; the remainder is of unknown origin. V and J calls and clone size follow that table, whereas D and trimming were derived from the DNA. This sample comprises under 130,000 clones, approximately 80% of them detected only once. The ten largest clones add up to 8.5% to 9.5% of the sample.

This TCR was recovered from a woman aged 70-85 years with acute or convalescent COVID-19. The sequence is built from TRBV5-5 and TRBJ1-5; the D gene remains uncertain. The sequencing sample was made of peripheral blood. The DNA is as follows: TGTGCCAGCAGCTCCGGAGTCCCCAATCAGCCCCAGCATTTT. The encoded protein is CASSSGVPNQPQHF. Supplemented by the reference TRBV5-5 and TRBJ1-5 proteins around the CDR3, the complete variable domain is DAGVTQSPTHLIKTRGQQVTLRCSPISGHKSVSWYQQVLGQGPQFIFQYYEKEERGRGNFPDRFSARQFPNYSSELNVNALLLGDSALYLCASSSGVPNQPQHFGDGTRLSIL.